The source of this T cell receptor (beta chain) is a study of cytomegalovirus exposure and HLA in healthy donors. Study-level findings and limits: Whilst most TCR sequences proved rare, a subset of public TCRs occurred across many donors. Most CMV-associated TCR beta chains were later found to appear HLA-restricted.

A multiplex PCR was run with 60 Vbeta primers and 13 Jbeta primers. Assay used: immunoSEQ multiplex PCR; TCRdb lists only in-frame clones, some missing. The table has 150,000 to 200,000 clones, 70% to 80% seen once; the top ten hold about 1.6%. The germline V and J ends were trimmed by 4 bases and 1 base, with 22 bases remaining between them. The V gene's germline CDR1 is SEHNR and CDR2 FQNEAQ (reference sequence). The CDR3 spans 19 residues. Worth noting for this clone: Its cognate antigen is unknown.

Sequences were obtained from PBMCs. The origin of this receptor is a woman aged 50 to 60 in good health and CMV-seronegative. The chain recombines TRBV7-9 with TRBJ2-2; D is perhaps TRBD2 (6 bases). Written as DNA, the CDR3 is TGTGCCAGCAGCTCCCCAAGGGGCCGGGACTCCTGGAACACCGGGGAGCTGTTTTTT. Translation gives CASSSPRGRDSWNTGELFF.